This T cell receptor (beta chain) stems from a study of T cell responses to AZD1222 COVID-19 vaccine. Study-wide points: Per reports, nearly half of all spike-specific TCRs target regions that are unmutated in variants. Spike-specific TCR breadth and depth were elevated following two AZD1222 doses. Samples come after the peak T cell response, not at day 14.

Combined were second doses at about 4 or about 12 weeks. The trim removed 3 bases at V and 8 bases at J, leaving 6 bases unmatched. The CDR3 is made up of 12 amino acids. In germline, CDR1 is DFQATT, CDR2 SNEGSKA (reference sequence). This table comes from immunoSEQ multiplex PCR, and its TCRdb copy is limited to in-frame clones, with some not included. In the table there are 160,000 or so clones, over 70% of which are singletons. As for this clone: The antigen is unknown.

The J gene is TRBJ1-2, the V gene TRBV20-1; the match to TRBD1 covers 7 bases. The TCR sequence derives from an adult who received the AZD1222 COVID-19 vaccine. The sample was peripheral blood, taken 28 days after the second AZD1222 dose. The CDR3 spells CSASLTGLGYTF. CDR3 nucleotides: TGCAGTGCTAGTTTGACAGGGCTAGGCTACACCTTC.